This T cell receptor (beta chain) appears in the sequencing data of a study of CD8 T cells in ankylosing spondylitis. Whole-study results and caveats: Enrichment of disease-linked clones was reportedly significant in matched ankylosing spondylitis synovial fluid. In ankylosing spondylitis blood, a motif of roughly 8 highly homologous TCR beta variants appeared characteristic. Earlier literature documents some of the motif variants in reactive arthritis synovial fluid and blood.

Germline CDR1 LNHDA, CDR2 SQIVND (reference sequence). V lost 2 bases and J 0 bases, leaving 12 bases between the germline ends. The CDR3 is 16 amino acids. Preparation of TCR beta libraries was done by quantitative 5'-RACE with molecular barcodes. TCRdb reprocessed the 5' RACE reads via MiXCR and lists one record per CDR3 protein. This table has some 240,000 distinct CDR3 sequences, roughly 8.6% appearing once. The table lists this clonotype with a few counts. Its specificity is unknown. The sequencing input was blood, either unsorted or a sorted T cell fraction (not recorded which). This TCR derives from a male donor with ankylosing spondylitis or in good health (not recorded which). The J gene is TRBJ2-3, the V gene TRBV19, with a weak D call TRBD1 (5 bases). The CDR3 nucleotides read TGTGCCAGTAGTATACAGACAGCTTCTAGCACAGATACGCAGTATTTT. The encoded protein is CASSIQTASSTDTQYF. The variable domain in full, with the rest retrieved from reference TRBV19 and TRBJ2-3, is DGGITQSPKYLFRKEGQNVTLSCEQNLNHDAMYWYRQDPGQGLRLIYYSQIVNDFQKGDIAEGYSVSREKKESFPLTVTSAQKNPTAFYLCASSIQTASSTDTQYFGPGTRLTVL.